This T cell receptor beta chain stems from a study of CD8 T cells in Susac syndrome. V was pared by 2 bases and J by 2 bases, with 2 bases of the junction left unmatched. The CDR3 sequence is 14 residues long. Looked up from germline, CDR1 is GTSNPN and CDR2 is SVGIG (reference sequence). With random hexamers, roughly 0.45 to 1 ug RNA was reverse transcribed. Amplification of TCR beta CDR3 across 54 Vbeta and 13 Jbeta was performed with immunoSEQ multiplex PCR. TCRdb processed the immunoSEQ multiplex PCR reads anew with MiXCR; each CDR3 protein has one entry. The data contain about 300,000 distinct CDR3 sequences, more than 75% of them seen just once; the ten biggest clones take up over 0.09%. Sequencing of TCR beta was performed on blood CD8+ and CD4+ T cells.

Material: CD8+ T cells from PBMCs. The rearrangement links TRBV30 to TRBJ1-5; 8 nucleotides line up with TRBD1. The origin of this receptor is a human donor with multiple sclerosis. Written as DNA, the CDR3 is TGTGCCTGGAGTCCGGGACAGGGCAATCAGCCCCAGCATTTT. It codes for CAWSPGQGNQPQHF.